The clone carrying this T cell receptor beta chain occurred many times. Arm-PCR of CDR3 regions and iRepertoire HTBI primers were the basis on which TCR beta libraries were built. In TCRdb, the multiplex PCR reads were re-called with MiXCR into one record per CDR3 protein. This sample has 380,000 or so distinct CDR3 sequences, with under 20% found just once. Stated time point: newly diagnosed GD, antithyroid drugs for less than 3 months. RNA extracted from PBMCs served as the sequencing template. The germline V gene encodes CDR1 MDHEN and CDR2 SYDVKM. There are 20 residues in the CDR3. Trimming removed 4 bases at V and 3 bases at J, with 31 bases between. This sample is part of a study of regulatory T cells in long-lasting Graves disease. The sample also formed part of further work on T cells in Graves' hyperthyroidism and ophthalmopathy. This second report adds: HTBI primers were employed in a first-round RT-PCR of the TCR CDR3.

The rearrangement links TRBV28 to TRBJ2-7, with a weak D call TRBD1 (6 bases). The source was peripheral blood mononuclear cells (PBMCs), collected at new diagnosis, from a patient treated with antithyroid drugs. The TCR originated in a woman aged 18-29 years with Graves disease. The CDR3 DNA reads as TGTGCCAGCAGTTCTATCCTTGGACAGTCGGCCGGGGAATATAACTACGAGCAGTACTTC. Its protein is CASSSILGQSAGEYNYEQYF.